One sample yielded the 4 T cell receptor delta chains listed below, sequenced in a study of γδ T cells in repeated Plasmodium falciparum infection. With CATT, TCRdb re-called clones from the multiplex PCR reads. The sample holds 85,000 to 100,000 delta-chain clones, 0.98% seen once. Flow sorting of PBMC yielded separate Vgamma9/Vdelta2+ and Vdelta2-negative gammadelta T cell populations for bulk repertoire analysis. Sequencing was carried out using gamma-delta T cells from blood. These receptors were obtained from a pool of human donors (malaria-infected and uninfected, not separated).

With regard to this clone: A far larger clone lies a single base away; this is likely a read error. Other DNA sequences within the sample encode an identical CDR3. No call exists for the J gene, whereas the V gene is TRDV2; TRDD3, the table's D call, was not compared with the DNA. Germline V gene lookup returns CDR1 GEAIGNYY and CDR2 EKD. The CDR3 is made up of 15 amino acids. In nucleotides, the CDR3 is TGTGCCTGTGACCCGGGGGATAGTAACGCCGATAAGCTCATCTTT. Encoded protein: CACDPGDSNADKLIF.

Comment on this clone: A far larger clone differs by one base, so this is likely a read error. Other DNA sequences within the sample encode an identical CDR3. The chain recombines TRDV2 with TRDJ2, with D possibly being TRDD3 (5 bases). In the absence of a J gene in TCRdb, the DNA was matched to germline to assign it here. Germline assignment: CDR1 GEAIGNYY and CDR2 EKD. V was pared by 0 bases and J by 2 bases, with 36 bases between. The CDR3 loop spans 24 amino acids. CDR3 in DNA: TGTGCCTGTGACACCCTAAGACCCCACGCTGTTCTACTGGAGACTCCGGCCTTGACAGCACAACTCTTCTTT. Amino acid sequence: CACDTLRPHAVLLETPALTAQLFF.

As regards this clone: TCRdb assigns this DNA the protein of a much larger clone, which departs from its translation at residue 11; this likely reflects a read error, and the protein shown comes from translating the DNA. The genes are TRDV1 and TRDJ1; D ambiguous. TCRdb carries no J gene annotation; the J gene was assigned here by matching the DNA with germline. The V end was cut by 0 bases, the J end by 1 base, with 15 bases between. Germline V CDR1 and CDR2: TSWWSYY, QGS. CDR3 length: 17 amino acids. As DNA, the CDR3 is TGTGCTCTTGGGGAACTTCCATCATATATCTCCACCGATAAACTCATCTTT. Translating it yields CALGELPSYISTDKLIF.

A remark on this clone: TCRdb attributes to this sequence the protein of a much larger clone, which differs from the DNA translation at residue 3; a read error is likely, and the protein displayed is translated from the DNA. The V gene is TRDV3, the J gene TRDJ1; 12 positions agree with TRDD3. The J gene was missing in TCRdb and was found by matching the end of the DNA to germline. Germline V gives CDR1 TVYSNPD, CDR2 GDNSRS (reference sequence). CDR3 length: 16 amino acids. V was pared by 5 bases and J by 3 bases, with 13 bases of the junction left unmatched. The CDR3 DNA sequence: TGTGCCCCGGGGCCATACTGGGGGATACAACCCGATAAACTCATCTTT. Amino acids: CAPGPYWGIQPDKLIF. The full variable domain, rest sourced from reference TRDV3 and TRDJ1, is CDKVTQSSPDQTVASGSEVVLLCTYDTVYSNPDLFWYRIRPDYSFQFVFYGDNSRSEGADFTQGRFSVKHILTQKAFHLVISPVRTEDSATYYCAPGPYWGIQPDKLIFGKGTRVTVEP.